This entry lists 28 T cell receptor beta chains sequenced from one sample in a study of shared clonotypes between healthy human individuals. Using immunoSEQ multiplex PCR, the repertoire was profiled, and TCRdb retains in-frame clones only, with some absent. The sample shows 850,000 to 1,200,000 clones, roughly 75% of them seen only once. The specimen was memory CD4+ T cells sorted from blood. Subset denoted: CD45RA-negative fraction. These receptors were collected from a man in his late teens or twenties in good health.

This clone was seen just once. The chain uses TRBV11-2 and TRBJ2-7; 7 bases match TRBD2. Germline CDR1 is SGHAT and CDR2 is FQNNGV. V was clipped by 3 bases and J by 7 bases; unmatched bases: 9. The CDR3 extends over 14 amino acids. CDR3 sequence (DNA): TGTGCCAGCAGCTTGATGGTGGGAGGGTCAGAGCAGTACTTC. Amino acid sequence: CASSLMVGGSEQYF.

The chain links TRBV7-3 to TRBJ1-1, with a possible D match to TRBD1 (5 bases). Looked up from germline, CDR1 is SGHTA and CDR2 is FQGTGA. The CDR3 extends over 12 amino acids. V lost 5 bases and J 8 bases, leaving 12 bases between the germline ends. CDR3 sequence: CASSPLGVEAFF. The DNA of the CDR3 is TGTGCCAGCAGCCCTTTGGGGGTGGAAGCTTTCTTT.

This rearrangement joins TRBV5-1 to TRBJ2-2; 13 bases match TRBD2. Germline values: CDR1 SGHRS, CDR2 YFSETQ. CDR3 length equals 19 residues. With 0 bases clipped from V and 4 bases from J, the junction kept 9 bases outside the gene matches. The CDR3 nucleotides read TGCGCCAGCAGCTTGGGGGGACCGGGACTAGCGGGAAGCACCGGGGAGCTGTTTTTT. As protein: CASSLGGPGLAGSTGELFF.

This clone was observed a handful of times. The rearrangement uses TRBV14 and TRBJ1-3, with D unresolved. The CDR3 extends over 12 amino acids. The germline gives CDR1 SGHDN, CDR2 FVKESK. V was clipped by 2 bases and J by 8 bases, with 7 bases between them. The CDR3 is CASSQSGDTIYF. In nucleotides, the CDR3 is TGTGCCAGCAGCCAATCAGGAGACACCATATATTTT.

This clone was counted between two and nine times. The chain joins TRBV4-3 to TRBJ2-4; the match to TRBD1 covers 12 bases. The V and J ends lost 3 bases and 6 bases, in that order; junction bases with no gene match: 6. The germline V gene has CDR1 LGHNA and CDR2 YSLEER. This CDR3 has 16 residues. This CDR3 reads CASSQTPGQGANIQYF. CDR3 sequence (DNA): TGCGCCAGCAGCCAGACGCCGGGACAGGGGGCAAACATTCAGTACTTC.

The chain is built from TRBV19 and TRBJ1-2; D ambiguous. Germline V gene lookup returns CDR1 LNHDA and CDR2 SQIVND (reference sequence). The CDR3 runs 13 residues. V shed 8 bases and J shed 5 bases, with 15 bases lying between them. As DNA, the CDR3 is TGTGCCAGTGCTAACCGAAATACTTATGGCTACACCTTC. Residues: CASANRNTYGYTF.

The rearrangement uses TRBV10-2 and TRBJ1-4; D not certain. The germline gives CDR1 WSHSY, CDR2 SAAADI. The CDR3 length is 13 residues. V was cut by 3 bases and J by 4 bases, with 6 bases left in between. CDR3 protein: CASSEPNNEKLFF. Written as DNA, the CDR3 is TGCGCCAGCAGTGAACCGAATAATGAAAAACTGTTTTTT.

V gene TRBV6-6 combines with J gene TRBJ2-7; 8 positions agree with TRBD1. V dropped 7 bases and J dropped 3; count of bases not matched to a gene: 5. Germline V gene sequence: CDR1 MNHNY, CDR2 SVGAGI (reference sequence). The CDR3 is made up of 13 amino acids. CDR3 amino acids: CASTLQGGYEQYF. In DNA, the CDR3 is TGTGCCAGCACTTTACAGGGGGGCTACGAGCAGTACTTC.

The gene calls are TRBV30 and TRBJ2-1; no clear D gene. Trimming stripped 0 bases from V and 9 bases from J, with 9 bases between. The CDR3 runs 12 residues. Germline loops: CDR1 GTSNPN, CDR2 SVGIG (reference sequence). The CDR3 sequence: CAWSVRAVEQFF. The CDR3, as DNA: TGTGCCTGGAGTGTCCGCGCTGTTGAGCAGTTCTTC.

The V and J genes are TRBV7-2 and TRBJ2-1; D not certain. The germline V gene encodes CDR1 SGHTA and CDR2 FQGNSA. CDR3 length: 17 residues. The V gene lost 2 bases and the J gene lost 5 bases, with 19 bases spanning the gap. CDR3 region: CASSLFPGTRSDNEQFF. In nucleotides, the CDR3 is TGTGCCAGCAGCTTATTCCCCGGCACTCGAAGCGACAATGAGCAGTTCTTC.

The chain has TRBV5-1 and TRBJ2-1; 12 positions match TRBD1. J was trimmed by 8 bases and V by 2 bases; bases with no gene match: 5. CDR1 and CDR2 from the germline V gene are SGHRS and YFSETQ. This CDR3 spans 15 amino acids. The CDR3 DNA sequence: TGCGCCAGCAGCTTACTCGGGACAGGGGGCTATGAGCAGTTCTTC. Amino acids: CASSLLGTGGYEQFF.

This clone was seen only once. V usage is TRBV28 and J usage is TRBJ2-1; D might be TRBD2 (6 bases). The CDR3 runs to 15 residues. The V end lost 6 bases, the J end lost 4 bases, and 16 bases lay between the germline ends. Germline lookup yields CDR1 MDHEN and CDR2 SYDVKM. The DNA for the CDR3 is TGTGCCAGCAGCCCACGGGCGGGAAATTACAATGAGCAGTTCTTC. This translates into CASSPRAGNYNEQFF.

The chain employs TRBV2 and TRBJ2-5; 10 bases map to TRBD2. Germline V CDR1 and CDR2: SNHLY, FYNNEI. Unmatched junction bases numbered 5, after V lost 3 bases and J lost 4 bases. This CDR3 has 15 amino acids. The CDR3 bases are TGTGCCAGCAGTGAGCGTAGCGGGGGGATAGAGACCCAGTACTTC. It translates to CASSERSGGIETQYF.

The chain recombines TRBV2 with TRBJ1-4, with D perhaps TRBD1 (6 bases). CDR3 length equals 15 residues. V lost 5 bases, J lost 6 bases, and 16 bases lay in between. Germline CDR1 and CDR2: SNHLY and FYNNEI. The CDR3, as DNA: TGTGCCAGCAGTTCAGGACAGCTCATATATGAAAAACTGTTTTTT. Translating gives CASSSGQLIYEKLFF. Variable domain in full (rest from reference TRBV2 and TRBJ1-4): EPEVTQTPSHQVTQMGQEVILRCVPISNHLYFYWYRQILGQKVEFLVSFYNNEISEKSEIFDDQFSVERPDGSNFTLKIRSTKLEDSAMYFCASSSGQLIYEKLFFGSGTQLSVL.

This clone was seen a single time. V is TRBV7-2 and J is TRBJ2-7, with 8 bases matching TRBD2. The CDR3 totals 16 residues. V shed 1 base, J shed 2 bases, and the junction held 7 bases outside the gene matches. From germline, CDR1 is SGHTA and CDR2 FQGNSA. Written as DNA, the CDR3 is TGTGCCAGCAGCTTAGATGTTAGCGGGACTCCCTACGAGCAGTACTTC. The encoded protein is CASSLDVSGTPYEQYF.

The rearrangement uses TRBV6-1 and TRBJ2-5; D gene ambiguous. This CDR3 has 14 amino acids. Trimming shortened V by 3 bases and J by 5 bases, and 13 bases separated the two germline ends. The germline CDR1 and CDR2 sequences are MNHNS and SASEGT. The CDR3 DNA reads TGTGCCAGCAGTGAGTCGACTCCGAGGGAGACCCAGTACTTC. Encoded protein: CASSESTPRETQYF.

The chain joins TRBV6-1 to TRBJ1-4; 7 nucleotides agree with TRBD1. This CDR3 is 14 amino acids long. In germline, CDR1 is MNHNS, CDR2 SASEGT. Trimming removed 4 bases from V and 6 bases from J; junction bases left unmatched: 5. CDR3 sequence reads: CASSGTGSDEKLFF. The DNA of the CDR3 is TGTGCCAGCAGTGGGACAGGTTCCGATGAAAAACTGTTTTTT.

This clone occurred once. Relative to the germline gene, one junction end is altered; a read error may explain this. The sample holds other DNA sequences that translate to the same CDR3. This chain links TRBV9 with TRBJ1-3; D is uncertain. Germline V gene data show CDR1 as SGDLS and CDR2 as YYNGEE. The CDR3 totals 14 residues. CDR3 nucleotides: TGTGCCAGCAGCGTAGGAAACAGTGGAAATACCATATATTTT. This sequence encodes CASSVGNSGNTIYF.

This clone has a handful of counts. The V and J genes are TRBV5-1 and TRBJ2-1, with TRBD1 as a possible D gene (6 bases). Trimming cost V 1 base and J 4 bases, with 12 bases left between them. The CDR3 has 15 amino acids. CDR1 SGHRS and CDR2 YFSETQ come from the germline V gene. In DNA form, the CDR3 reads TGCGCCAGCAGCTTGCTCGGGACACTTTACAATGAGCAGTTCTTC. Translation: CASSLLGTLYNEQFF.

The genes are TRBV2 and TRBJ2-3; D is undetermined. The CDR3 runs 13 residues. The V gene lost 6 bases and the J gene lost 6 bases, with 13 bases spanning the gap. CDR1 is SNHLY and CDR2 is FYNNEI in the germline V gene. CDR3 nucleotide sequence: TGTGCCAGCAGCCGGACCACGACTGATACGCAGTATTTT. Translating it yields CASSRTTTDTQYF. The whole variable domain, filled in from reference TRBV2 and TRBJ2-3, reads EPEVTQTPSHQVTQMGQEVILRCVPISNHLYFYWYRQILGQKVEFLVSFYNNEISEKSEIFDDQFSVERPDGSNFTLKIRSTKLEDSAMYFCASSRTTTDTQYFGPGTRLTVL.

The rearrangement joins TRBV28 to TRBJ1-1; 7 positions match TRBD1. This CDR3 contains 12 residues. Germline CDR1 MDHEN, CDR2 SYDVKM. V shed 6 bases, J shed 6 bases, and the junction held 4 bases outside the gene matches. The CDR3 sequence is CASSTGVSEAFF. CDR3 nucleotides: TGTGCCAGCAGCACAGGGGTCTCTGAAGCTTTCTTT.

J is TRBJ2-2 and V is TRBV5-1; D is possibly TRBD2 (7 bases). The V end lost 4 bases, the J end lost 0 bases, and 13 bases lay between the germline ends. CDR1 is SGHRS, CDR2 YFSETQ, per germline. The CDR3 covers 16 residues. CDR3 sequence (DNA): TGCGCCAGCAGCCCCGAGGGGGGGGCGAACACCGGGGAGCTGTTTTTT. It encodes CASSPEGGANTGELFF. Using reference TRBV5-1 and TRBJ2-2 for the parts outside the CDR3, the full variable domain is KAGVTQTPRYLIKTRGQQVTLSCSPISGHRSVSWYQQTPGQGLQFLFEYFSETQRNKGNFPGRFSGRQFSNSRSEMNVSTLELGDSALYLCASSPEGGANTGELFFGEGSRLTVL.

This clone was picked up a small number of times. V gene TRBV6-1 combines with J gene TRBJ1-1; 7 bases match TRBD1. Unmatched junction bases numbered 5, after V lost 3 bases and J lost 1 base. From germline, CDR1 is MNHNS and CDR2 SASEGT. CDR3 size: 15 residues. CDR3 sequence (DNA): TGTGCCAGCAGTGATTCCTCAGGGGGGAACACTGAAGCTTTCTTT. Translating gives CASSDSSGGNTEAFF.

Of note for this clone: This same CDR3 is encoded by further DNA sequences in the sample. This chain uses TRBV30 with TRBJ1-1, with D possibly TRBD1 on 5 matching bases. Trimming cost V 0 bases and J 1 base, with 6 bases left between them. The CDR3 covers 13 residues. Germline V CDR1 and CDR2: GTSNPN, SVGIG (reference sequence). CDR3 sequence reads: CAWSVQGNTEAFF. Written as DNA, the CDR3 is TGTGCCTGGAGTGTCCAGGGGAACACTGAAGCTTTCTTT.

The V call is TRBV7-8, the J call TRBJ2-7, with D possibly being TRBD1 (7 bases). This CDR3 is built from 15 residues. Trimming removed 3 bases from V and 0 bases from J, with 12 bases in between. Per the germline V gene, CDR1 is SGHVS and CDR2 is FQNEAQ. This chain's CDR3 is CASSFQGGPSYEQYF. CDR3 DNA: TGTGCCAGCAGCTTCCAGGGGGGTCCCTCCTACGAGCAGTACTTC.

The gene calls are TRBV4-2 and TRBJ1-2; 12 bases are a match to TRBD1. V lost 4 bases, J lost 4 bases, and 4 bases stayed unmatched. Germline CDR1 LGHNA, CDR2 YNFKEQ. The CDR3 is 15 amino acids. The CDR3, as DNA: TGTGCCAGCAGCCTTGGGACAGGGGGCAGCTATGGCTACACCTTC. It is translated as CASSLGTGGSYGYTF.

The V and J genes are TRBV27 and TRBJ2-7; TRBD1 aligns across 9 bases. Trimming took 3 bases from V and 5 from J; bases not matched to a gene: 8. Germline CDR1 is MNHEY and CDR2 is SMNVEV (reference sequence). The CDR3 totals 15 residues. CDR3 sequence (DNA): TGTGCCAGCAGTTTCACCGGGACAGGGCTCAACGAGCAGTACTTC. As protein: CASSFTGTGLNEQYF.

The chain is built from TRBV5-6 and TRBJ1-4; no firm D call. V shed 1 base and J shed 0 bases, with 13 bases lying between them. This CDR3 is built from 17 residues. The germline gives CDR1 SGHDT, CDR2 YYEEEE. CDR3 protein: CASSLLGNPATNEKLFF. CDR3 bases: TGTGCCAGCAGCTTGCTGGGAAACCCAGCAACTAATGAAAAACTGTTTTTT. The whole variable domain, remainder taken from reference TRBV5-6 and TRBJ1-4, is DAGVTQSPTHLIKTRGQQVTLRCSPKSGHDTVSWYQQALGQGPQFIFQYYEEEERQRGNFPDRFSGHQFPNYSSELNVNALLLGDSALYLCASSLLGNPATNEKLFFGSGTQLSVL.